This paragraph reports one T cell receptor (beta chain). This clonotype was found many times. This clone's antigen is unknown. Base qualities are missing; no much larger clone stands one base away. The time point label, read with the paper, signifies: newly diagnosed GD, antithyroid drugs for less than 3 months. RNA was extracted from PBMCs in TRIzol for both TCR sequencing and RNA sequencing. The diagnosis of Graves' disease followed American Thyroid Association guidelines. Patients were recruited from an endocrinology department in Xi'an, China. Each patient gave around 9 milliliters of peripheral blood, collected in an EDTA anticoagulant tube. PBMCs were isolated by Ficoll Paque Plus density gradient separation without further T cell sorting. An Agilent 2100 Bioanalyzer and agarose gel were used to check RNA quality, and a NanoDrop 2000 was used to measure RNA concentration. Receptor libraries were prepared by multiplex PCR. Sequencing took place on an Illumina HiSeq 4000. TCR beta libraries were built with iRepertoire HTBI primers and Arm-PCR amplification of CDR3 regions. Before sequencing, the PCR products underwent gel purification. The source study handled its data this way. Gene usage analysis of CDR3 amino acid clonotypes relied on the approximately 60 TRBV and about 13 TRBJ segments identified across samples. COPE and FqMerger were used to merge the filtered high-quality paired reads into contigs. BLAST was used to align contigs to the IMGT TRBV, TRBD and TRBJ reference genes, and CDR3 was defined following IMGT. Highly expanded clones were defined as clonotypes with a frequency above 0.1%. Repertoire diversity was measured by Shannon entropy, and V-J evenness by the Gini coefficient. A clonotype was considered public if more than one individual shared it. Clones were called with MiXCR by TCRdb after fastp trimmed the public reads at Q25, and only in-frame beta chains were retained. When rows share a CDR3 protein, they turn into one entry using the most common DNA and genes. The authors' filters were not applied to this entry. This sample lists hundreds of thousands of distinct CDR3 sequences; less than 20% were detected once. The ten most abundant clones make up 15% to 20% of the sample.

Per the germline V gene, SNHLY is the CDR1 and FYNNEI is the CDR2. The junction carries 10 bases between V and J, which are trimmed by 1 base and 2 bases respectively. Taken from cysteine to phenylalanine, the CDR3 has 15 residues. Only the CDR3 part of the read is kept: 45 bases, read in frame from the first base. This sample is part of a study of regulatory T cells in long-lasting Graves disease (dated by TCRdb to 2020 to 2022). Notes on the research overall: Antithyroid drugs had been taken for less than 3 months by newly diagnosed Graves' disease patients. This study used TCR sequencing and RNA sequencing of peripheral blood to compare persistent Graves' disease patients against newly diagnosed Graves' disease patients. The study was registered as a clinical trial and conducted in China. A total of 33 samples were covered by TCR sequencing, comprising some 13 persistent and roughly 20 newly diagnosed Graves' disease patients. The investigation overall reported the following: TRBV28, TRBJ1-2 and TRBJ2-5 were preferentially used in persistent disease, while TRBV20-1 and TRBJ2-1 were favored in newly diagnosed disease. Only the TCR beta chain was sequenced and analyzed. Persistent patients shared more public clonotypes among themselves (2,741) than newly diagnosed patients did (roughly 920). As a limitation, the authors acknowledged that the small sample size may reduce accuracy. Lower TCR Shannon entropy and fewer highly expanded clones were observed in persistent Graves' disease patients than in newly diagnosed patients, which suggested clonal expansion. The study examined only peripheral blood because the primary lesion, thyroid tissue, could not be accessed.

This sample also belongs to another study, concerning T cells in Graves' hyperthyroidism and ophthalmopathy. The second paper further reports: Stable Graves' hyperthyroidism was defined as the absence of progression to ophthalmopathy over 18 months of follow-up. Hyperthyroidism patients were aged 18 to 65 years and newly diagnosed, with disease duration of less than 2 months. Any patient with an uncontrolled infection, another autoimmune disease, pregnancy or lactation was excluded. Diagnoses were based on clinical symptoms, serum thyroxine and TRAb, thyroid ultrasound and orbital computed tomography. A first-round RT-PCR of the TCR CDR3 used the HTBI primer set with the Qiagen OneStep RT-PCR kit. Most expanded thyroid clonotypes (frequency above 0.001) were also detected in blood, a finding suggesting that blood repertoires may reflect thyroid immune responses. A model built on a 13 V-J signature distinguished ophthalmopathy from stable hyperthyroidism, reaching around 88% sensitivity and about 81% specificity in cross-validation and 80%/75% in testing. In validation, progression to ophthalmopathy was predicted by the model with roughly 71% sensitivity and approximately 78% specificity, a median of about 6.4 months before onset. To identify TCR V-J signatures that set the groups apart, the researchers used a discovery cohort of 100 patients, made up of under 45 with Graves' ophthalmopathy and 57 with stable Graves' hyperthyroidism. An independent validation cohort of under 20 hyperthyroidism patients and roughly 16 patients who later progressed to ophthalmopathy tested prospective prediction of ophthalmopathy. For training and testing, the 100 or so patients in the discovery cohort were randomly divided in a 7:3 ratio. In addition, the study compared T-cell repertoires in thyroid tissue and in blood from six Graves' hyperthyroidism patients. After sampling, hyperthyroidism patients received methimazole starting at 30 mg daily, and ophthalmopathy patients received high-dose intravenous methylprednisolone. A second multiplex PCR round built the libraries, followed by size selection and purification. Libraries were sequenced paired-end with 100 bp reads on an Illumina HiSeq2000. SOAPnuke was used to process the raw data, with reads discarded if the reads contained adapters or uncalled bases, had a mean Phred below 15, or lacked an exact constant-primer or identifier match. COPE v1.2.5 was used to merge the high-quality paired reads, and each unique nucleotide sequence was defined as a clonotype. MiTCR v1.1 was used to align clonotypes to the IMGT TRBV, TRBD and TRBJ reference segments. The analysis was restricted to V-J combinations with a frequency above 0.0001, which together covered 98% to 99.2% of the repertoires. The TCS score was defined as F50 (clonal expansion) divided by E x V (chaos), with BLOSUM62-based TCRdist calculated between CDR3 peptides within each V-J. Welch's t-statistics and random forest reduced roughly 530 V-J features to 13, which were used in a naive Bayes classifier (R e1071). Sample size was not statistically predetermined, and blinding of investigators to group allocation was not performed. TCR Vbeta CDR3 sequencing of 120 to 150 peripheral blood samples (43 ophthalmopathy, 75 hyperthyroidism and around 17 progressor patients) is reported in the paper.

The sequencing here drew on peripheral blood mononuclear cells (PBMCs), taken at new diagnosis, from a patient treated with antithyroid drugs. The chain was built from TRBV2 and TRBJ2-3; no D gene is confidently identified. This clonotype originated in a woman in her thirties with Graves disease. Donor details come from another sample of the same person, matched by shared clones. The nucleotide sequence is TGTGCCAGCAGTGAAGACCCTGCATCCACAGATACGCAGTATTTT. Its protein is CASSEDPASTDTQYF.